The 17 T cell receptor beta chains in this list originate from one sample, sequenced in a study of T cells after yellow fever vaccination. TCRdb re-analysed the 5' RACE reads in MiXCR, keeping a single row per CDR3 protein. The profile shows 600,000 to 750,000 distinct CDR3 sequences, 9% to 15% of them singletons. The source was PBMCs, collected on the day of the yellow fever booster vaccination. These receptors originate from a man aged 25-40 years who received the YFV17D yellow fever vaccine.

This clonotype has just a few counts. The CDR3 region has the DNA TGTGCCAGCAGCTTGATCCGGGACCGCGGGGAAAAACTGTTTTTT. This gives the protein CASSLIRDRGEKLFF. The chain uses TRBV5-5 and TRBJ1-4; TRBD1 is a possible D gene (5 bases). Trimming pared 1 base from V and 8 bases from J, leaving 15 bases between. The CDR3 totals 15 residues. CDR1 and CDR2 (germline): SGHKS, YYEKEE (reference sequence).

The rearrangement uses TRBV10-3 and TRBJ2-3; no clear D. V was shortened by 6 bases and J by 0 bases, with 10 bases between the two germline ends. This CDR3 spans 14 amino acids. CDR1 and CDR2 from the germline V gene are ENHRY and SYGVKD. The CDR3 sequence is CAIRPGISTDTQYF. CDR3 DNA: TGTGCCATCAGACCGGGCATTAGCACAGATACGCAGTATTTT.

This clonotype was picked up a small number of times. The rearrangement uses TRBV4-3 and TRBJ2-1; 7 bases are shared with TRBD2. Losses at the gene ends were 6 bases for V and 3 bases for J; bases not matched to a gene: 5. Germline V gene data show CDR1 as LGHNA and CDR2 as YSLEER. The CDR3 contains 14 residues. The chain's CDR3 is CASSKQRDYNEQFF. The CDR3 DNA reads as TGCGCCAGCAGTAAACAGCGGGACTACAATGAGCAGTTCTTC.

The V and J genes are TRBV18 and TRBJ2-3, with TRBD2 identical over 8 bases. The germline CDR1 and CDR2 sequences are KGHSH and LQKENI. J gave up 2 bases and V 0 bases, and 4 bases lay outside the gene matches. The CDR3 contains 16 residues. The CDR3 sequence: CASSPPPGGITDTQYF. The CDR3 DNA reads as TGTGCCAGCTCACCACCTCCGGGAGGGATCACAGATACGCAGTATTTT. The variable domain in full, with the rest retrieved from reference TRBV18 and TRBJ2-3, is NAGVMQNPRHLVRRRGQEARLRCSPMKGHSHVYWYRQLPEEGLKFMVYLQKENIIDESGMPKERFSAEFPKEGPSILRIQQVVRGDSAAYFCASSPPPGGITDTQYFGPGTRLTVL.

This clonotype was seen more than once but under ten times. The chain is built from TRBV6-5 and TRBJ2-2; TRBD2 matches at 11 bases. The CDR3 covers 21 residues. J was trimmed by 1 base and V by 2 bases; bases with no gene match: 15. The germline CDR1 and CDR2 sequences are MNHEY and SVGAGI. CDR3 sequence (DNA): TGTGCCAGCAGTTACCCGACAAGCCTCGGGGGACTAGCGGAGAACACCGGGGAGCTGTTTTTT. Translating gives CASSYPTSLGGLAENTGELFF.

A few counts support this clonotype. The chain carries TRBV7-2 and TRBJ2-7; tentative D call: TRBD1 (5 bases). The CDR3 runs to 14 residues. Germline V CDR1 and CDR2: SGHTA, FQGNSA. V was cut by 3 bases and J by 6 bases, with 15 bases left in between. The CDR3 spells CASSFFQGNGEQYF. Written as DNA, the CDR3 is TGTGCCAGCAGCTTTTTCCAGGGAAATGGCGAGCAGTACTTC.

There are a few counts of this clonotype. The genes are TRBV5-1 and TRBJ1-6, with D unresolved. Germline CDR1 and CDR2: SGHRS and YFSETQ. The ends were cut back, 5 bases at V and 5 bases at J, with 8 bases in the middle. The CDR3 totals 13 residues. The chain's CDR3 is CASSDTNNSPLHF. The CDR3, as DNA: TGCGCCAGCAGTGACACTAATAATTCACCCCTCCACTTT.

This rearrangement joins TRBV28 to TRBJ2-7; 8 bases map to TRBD1. The CDR3 runs to 15 residues. V was clipped by 7 bases and J by 4 bases; unmatched bases: 12. Germline CDR1 MDHEN, CDR2 SYDVKM. The CDR3 spells CASNLAGGGGYEQYF. The CDR3 DNA is TGTGCCAGCAACCTAGCAGGGGGCGGCGGATACGAGCAGTACTTC.

The sample holds a few counts of this clonotype. This chain joins TRBV20-1 and TRBJ2-1; D possibly corresponds to TRBD1 (6 bases). The germline CDR1 and CDR2 sequences are DFQATT and SNEGSKA (reference sequence). Trimming shortened V by 6 bases and J by 10 bases, and 16 bases separated the two germline ends. The CDR3 runs 12 residues. Written as DNA, the CDR3 is TGCAGTGCCACACAGGGTGGGGGCGAGCAGTTCTTC. Protein sequence: CSATQGGGEQFF.

This clonotype was seen many times. CDR3 region: CATDHPHAREQFF. The CDR3 region has the DNA TGTGCCACCGACCATCCTCACGCACGGGAGCAGTTCTTC. V is TRBV2 and J is TRBJ2-1, with unresolved D. V was trimmed by 10 bases and J by 10 bases, leaving 20 bases between them. CDR3 length equals 13 residues. The germline V gene encodes CDR1 SNHLY and CDR2 FYNNEI.

The chain is built from TRBV7-8 and TRBJ2-7, with no clear D. This CDR3 has 13 residues. The germline gives CDR1 SGHVS, CDR2 FQNEAQ. The V and J ends lost 1 base and 3 bases respectively, with 7 bases between them. CDR3 coding DNA: TGTGCCAGCAGCTTAGTCGTAGGCTACGAGCAGTACTTC. Amino acids: CASSLVVGYEQYF.

This clonotype was seen more than once but under ten times. This chain links TRBV7-9 with TRBJ2-2; D is ambiguous. The CDR3 totals 15 residues. The V end was cut by 5 bases, the J end by 4 bases, with 14 bases between. Germline V gene data show CDR1 as SEHNR and CDR2 as FQNEAQ (reference sequence). CDR3 in DNA: TGTGCCAGCAGCCTCGGATCCCTGGGCACCGGGGAGCTGTTTTTT. Translated: CASSLGSLGTGELFF.

The CDR3 is CASSPVGTSYEQYF. DNA for the CDR3: TGTGCCAGCTCCCCTGTGGGGACGTCCTACGAGCAGTACTTC. The V gene is TRBV18, the J gene TRBJ2-7; D may be TRBD1 or TRBD2 (5 bases each). Germline CDR1 reads KGHSH; CDR2 reads LQKENI. This CDR3 is 14 amino acids long. Trimming took 6 bases from V and 1 from J, leaving 13 bases between them.

The chain is built from TRBV6-1 and TRBJ2-5; 11 nucleotides match TRBD2. Trimming took 6 bases from V and 9 from J; bases not matched to a gene: 9. CDR1 is MNHNS, CDR2 SASEGT, per germline. The CDR3 totals 14 residues. CDR3 sequence reads: CASRDPGLAEAQYF. Here the CDR3 DNA reads TGTGCCAGCAGGGATCCGGGACTAGCGGAGGCCCAGTACTTC.

The sample holds many counts of this clonotype. The chain couples TRBV18 to TRBJ2-7, with unresolved D. The CDR3 consists of 13 residues. Germline V gives CDR1 KGHSH, CDR2 LQKENI. V was pared by 0 bases and J by 4 bases, with 7 bases between. The CDR3 spells CASSPPLLYEQYF. The CDR3 DNA sequence: TGTGCCAGCTCACCACCTCTTCTTTACGAGCAGTACTTC.

This clonotype was observed a handful of times. This chain links TRBV29-1 with TRBJ2-3; D is perhaps TRBD1 (5 bases). Germline CDR1 is SQVTM and CDR2 is ANQGSEA. This CDR3 has 15 residues. V was pared by 6 bases and J by 0 bases, with 16 bases between. CDR3 nucleotides: TGCAGCGTACAAACCGACAGTTCTAGCACAGATACGCAGTATTTT. Protein product: CSVQTDSSSTDTQYF.

This chain links TRBV12-5 with TRBJ2-7; D is perhaps TRBD2 (6 bases). Trimming removed 3 bases at V and 2 bases at J, with 8 bases between. The CDR3 is made up of 13 amino acids. Germline V gene sequence: CDR1 LGHNT, CDR2 FRNRAP. The CDR3 DNA reads TGTGCTAGTGGTTTTGGCGGGACCTACGAGCAGTACTTC. Translation: CASGFGGTYEQYF.